This entry lists 9 T cell receptor beta chains sequenced from one sample in a study of blood T cells in healthy people across ages. A J-beta primer mix and a sample-barcoded 5' primer were used in a second PCR of about 7 to 12 cycles. One entry per CDR3 protein, called by TCRdb with MiXCR from the 5' RACE reads. Here the sample spans 700,000 to 1,000,000 distinct CDR3 sequences, around two fifths being singletons. The source material was blood. These receptors all stem from a man in his 60s in good health.

This chain connects TRBV7-2 to TRBJ2-5; possible D gene TRBD1, 6 bases. CDR3 length: 14 residues. Germline assignment: CDR1 SGHTA and CDR2 FQGNSA. The V end lost 5 bases, the J end lost 4 bases, and 14 bases lay between the germline ends. This CDR3 reads CASSTYRVRETQYF. The CDR3 DNA is TGTGCCAGCAGCACCTACAGGGTGCGAGAGACCCAGTACTTC.

For the CDR3, the DNA is TGTGCCACCAGCAGAGTTCCCTCCCGGGGAGAGACCCAGTACTTC. Protein sequence: CATSRVPSRGETQYF. V gene TRBV15 combines with J gene TRBJ2-5; tentatively, D is TRBD2 (5 bases). The germline V gene encodes CDR1 LNHNV and CDR2 YYDKDF (reference sequence). V gave up 1 base and J gave up 4 bases, with 13 bases separating them. This CDR3 has 15 amino acids. Supplemented by reference TRBV15 and TRBJ2-5, the full variable domain reads DAMVIQNPRYQVTQFGKPVTLSCSQTLNHNVMYWYQQKSSQAPKLLFHYYDKDFNNEADTPDNFQSRRPNTSFCFLDIRSPGLGDTAMYLCATSRVPSRGETQYFGPGTRLLVL.

The CDR3 is CASSPGGPSYGYTF. The CDR3 DNA is TGTGCCAGCAGCCCGGGAGGCCCCTCCTATGGCTACACCTTC. The chain recombines TRBV27 with TRBJ1-2; D remains unclear. The germline CDR1 and CDR2 sequences are MNHEY and SMNVEV (reference sequence). The V end lost 6 bases, the J end lost 4 bases, and 15 bases lay between the germline ends. This CDR3 is 14 amino acids long.

The rearrangement uses TRBV5-1 and TRBJ2-7; D not certain. Germline V gene data show CDR1 as SGHRS and CDR2 as YFSETQ. V was clipped by 0 bases and J by 0 bases, with 16 bases between them. This CDR3 is 17 amino acids long. The CDR3 bases are TGCGCCAGCAGCTTGGCCGCTGGGGTCGAGAGCTCCTACGAGCAGTACTTC. Amino acids: CASSLAAGVESSYEQYF.

A single count supports this clonotype. This chain uses TRBV7-2 with TRBJ2-1, with a possible D match to TRBD1 (6 bases). Germline V gene data show CDR1 as SGHTA and CDR2 as FQGNSA. Trimming removed 3 bases from V and 6 bases from J, with 12 bases in between. The CDR3 is 14 residues long. Here the CDR3 DNA reads TGTGCCAGCAGCTTTTCCCACAGGGCCAATGAGCAGTTCTTC. Encoded protein: CASSFSHRANEQFF.

This chain joins TRBV6-2 or TRBV6-3 and TRBJ2-7; possible D gene TRBD2, 6 bases. Trimming removed 5 bases at V and 10 bases at J, with 12 bases between. The CDR3 contains 11 residues. Germline loops: CDR1 MNHEY, CDR2 SVGEGT. The CDR3 DNA is TGTGCCAGCAGTCTTGCGGGGTTCCAGTACTTC. It specifies CASSLAGFQYF.

This clonotype was recorded many times. The rearrangement links TRBV29-1 to TRBJ1-2; D call uncertain. Germline V gene lookup returns CDR1 SQVTM and CDR2 ANQGSEA. The CDR3 covers 13 residues. V was clipped by 7 bases and J by 4 bases, with 16 bases between them. The CDR3 DNA is TGCAGCGCCGCGGACCAGCCCCCCTATGGCTACACCTTC. Protein sequence: CSAADQPPYGYTF.

This chain joins TRBV29-1 and TRBJ2-3; D perhaps matches TRBD1 (6 bases). CDR3 length: 13 residues. V was trimmed by 7 bases and J by 2 bases, leaving 13 bases between them. Germline-derived CDR1 and CDR2 are SQVTM and ANQGSEA. CDR3: CSDARGYTDTQYF. CDR3 sequence (DNA): TGCAGCGACGCTAGGGGGTACACAGATACGCAGTATTTT.

As regards this clonotype: At one end, the junction sequence differs from germline, possibly due to a read error. The V and J genes are TRBV2 and TRBJ2-7; 7 nucleotides match TRBD1. The DNA matches TRBJ2-1 better at its end, which makes the J call doubtful. Germline values: CDR1 SNHLY, CDR2 FYNNEI. CDR3 size: 15 residues. CDR3 in amino acids: CAKTRTGGNYNGQFF. In nucleotides, the CDR3 is TGTGCCAAAACAAGGACAGGAGGTAACTACAATGGGCAGTTCTTC.